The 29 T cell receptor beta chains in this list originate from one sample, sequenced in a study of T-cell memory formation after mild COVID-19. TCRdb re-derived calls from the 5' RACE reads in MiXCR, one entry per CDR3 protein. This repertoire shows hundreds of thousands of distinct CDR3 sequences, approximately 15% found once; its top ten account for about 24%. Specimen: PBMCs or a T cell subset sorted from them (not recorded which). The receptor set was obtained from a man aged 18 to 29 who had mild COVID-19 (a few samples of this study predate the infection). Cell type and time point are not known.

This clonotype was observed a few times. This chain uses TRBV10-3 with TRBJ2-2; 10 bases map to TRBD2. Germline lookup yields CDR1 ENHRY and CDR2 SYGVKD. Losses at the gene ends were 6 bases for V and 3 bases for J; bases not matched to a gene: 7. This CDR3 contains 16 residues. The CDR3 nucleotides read TGTGCCATCAGGGGGGGACTAGCGATTTACACCGGGGAGCTGTTTTTT. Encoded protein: CAIRGGLAIYTGELFF.

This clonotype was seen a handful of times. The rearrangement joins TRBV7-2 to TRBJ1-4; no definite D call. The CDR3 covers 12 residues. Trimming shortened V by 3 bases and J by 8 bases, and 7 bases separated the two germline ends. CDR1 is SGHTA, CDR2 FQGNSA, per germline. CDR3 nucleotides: TGTGCCAGCAGCTTTCCGCGAGAAAAACTGTTTTTT. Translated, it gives CASSFPREKLFF.

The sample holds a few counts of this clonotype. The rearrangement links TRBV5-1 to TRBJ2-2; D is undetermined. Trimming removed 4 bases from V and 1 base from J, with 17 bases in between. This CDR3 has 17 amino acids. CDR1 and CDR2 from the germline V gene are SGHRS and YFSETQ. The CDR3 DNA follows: TGCGCCAGCAGCCTCTCGACCGGCGGTGGGAACACCGGGGAGCTGTTTTTT. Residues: CASSLSTGGGNTGELFF.

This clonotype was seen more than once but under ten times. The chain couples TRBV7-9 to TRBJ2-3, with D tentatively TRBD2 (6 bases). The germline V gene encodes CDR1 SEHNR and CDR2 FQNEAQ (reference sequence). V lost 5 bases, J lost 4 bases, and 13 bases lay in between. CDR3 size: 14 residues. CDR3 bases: TGTGCCAGCAGCCTCGGGGGAGGTTCAGATACGCAGTATTTT. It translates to CASSLGGGSDTQYF.

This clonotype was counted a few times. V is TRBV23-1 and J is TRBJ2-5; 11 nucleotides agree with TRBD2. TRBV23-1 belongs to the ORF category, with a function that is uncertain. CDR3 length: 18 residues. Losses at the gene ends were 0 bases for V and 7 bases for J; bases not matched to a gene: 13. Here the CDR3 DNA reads TGCGCCAGCAGTCAATCGGGTACTAGCGGGAGAGGCGCGGGGACCCAGTACTTC. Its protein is CASSQSGTSGRGAGTQYF.

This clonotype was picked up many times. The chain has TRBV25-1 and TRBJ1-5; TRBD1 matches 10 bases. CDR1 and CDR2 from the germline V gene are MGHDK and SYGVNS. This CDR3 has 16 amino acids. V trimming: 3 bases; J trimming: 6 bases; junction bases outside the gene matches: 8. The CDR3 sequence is CASSEGGQGISQPQHF. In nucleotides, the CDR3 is TGTGCCAGCAGTGAGGGGGGACAGGGGATTAGTCAGCCCCAGCATTTT.

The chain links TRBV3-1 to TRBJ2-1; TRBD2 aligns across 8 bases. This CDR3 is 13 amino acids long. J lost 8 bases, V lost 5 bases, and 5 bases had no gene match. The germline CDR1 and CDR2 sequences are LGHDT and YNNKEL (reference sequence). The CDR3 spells CASSNGLAHEQFF. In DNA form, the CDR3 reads TGTGCCAGCAGCAACGGACTAGCACATGAGCAGTTCTTC.

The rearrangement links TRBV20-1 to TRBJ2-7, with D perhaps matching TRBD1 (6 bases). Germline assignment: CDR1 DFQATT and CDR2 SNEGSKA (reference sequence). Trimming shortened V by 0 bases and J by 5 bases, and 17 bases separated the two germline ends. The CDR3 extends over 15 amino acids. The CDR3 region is CSARDPGVISDEQYF. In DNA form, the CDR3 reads TGCAGTGCTAGAGACCCAGGGGTCATTTCTGACGAGCAGTACTTC.

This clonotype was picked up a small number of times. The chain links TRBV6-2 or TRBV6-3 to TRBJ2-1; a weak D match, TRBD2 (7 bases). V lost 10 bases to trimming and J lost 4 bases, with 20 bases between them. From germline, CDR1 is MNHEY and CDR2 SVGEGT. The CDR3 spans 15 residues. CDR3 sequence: CATSDRGAEYNEQFF. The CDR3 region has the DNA TGTGCCACTTCCGATCGGGGGGCTGAATACAATGAGCAGTTCTTC.

The CDR3 here is CASSYQVQPQHF. The CDR3 nucleotides are TGTGCCAGCAGTTATCAGGTTCAGCCCCAGCATTTT. The chain carries TRBV12-3 or TRBV12-4 and TRBJ1-5; D is undetermined. Trimming left V 4 bases short and J 6 bases short, with 7 bases between. This CDR3 has 12 amino acids.

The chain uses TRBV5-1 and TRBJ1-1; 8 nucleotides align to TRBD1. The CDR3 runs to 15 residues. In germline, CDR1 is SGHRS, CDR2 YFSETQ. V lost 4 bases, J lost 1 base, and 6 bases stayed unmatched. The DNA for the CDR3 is TGCGCCAGCAGCCGCGGCGGACAGGGGAACACTGAAGCTTTCTTT. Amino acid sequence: CASSRGGQGNTEAFF. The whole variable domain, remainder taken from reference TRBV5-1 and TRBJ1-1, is KAGVTQTPRYLIKTRGQQVTLSCSPISGHRSVSWYQQTPGQGLQFLFEYFSETQRNKGNFPGRFSGRQFSNSRSEMNVSTLELGDSALYLCASSRGGQGNTEAFFGQGTRLTVV.

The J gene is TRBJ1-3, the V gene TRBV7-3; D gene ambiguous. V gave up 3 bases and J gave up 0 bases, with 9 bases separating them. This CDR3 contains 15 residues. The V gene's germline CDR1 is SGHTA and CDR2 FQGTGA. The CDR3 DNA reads TGTGCCAGCAGCTTGGGCCCCGGCTCTGGAAACACCATATATTTT. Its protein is CASSLGPGSGNTIYF.

The CDR3 nucleotides are TGTGCCAGCCTTCCCGGGTGGGGCAGGGGGCTCTCCGCGCAGTATTTT. It encodes CASLPGWGRGLSAQYF. This sequence joins TRBV28 and TRBJ2-3; 8 nucleotides line up with TRBD1. The CDR3 has 16 amino acids. V gave up 8 bases and J gave up 10 bases; unmatched junction bases: 20. Germline V CDR1 and CDR2: MDHEN, SYDVKM. The complete variable domain, with remaining parts taken from reference TRBV28 and TRBJ2-3, reads DVKVTQSSRYLVKRTGEKVFLECVQDMDHENMFWYRQDPGLGLRLIYFSYDVKMKEKGDIPEGYSVSREKKERFSLILESASTNQTSMYLCASLPGWGRGLSAQYFGPGTRLTVL.

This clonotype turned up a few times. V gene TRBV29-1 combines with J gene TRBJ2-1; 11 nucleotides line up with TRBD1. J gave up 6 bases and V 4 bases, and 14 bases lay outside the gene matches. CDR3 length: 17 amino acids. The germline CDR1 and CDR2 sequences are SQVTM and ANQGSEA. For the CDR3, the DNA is TGCAGCGTTGCCCGGGACAGGGGGTTGGGTGGCCGCAATGAGCAGTTCTTC. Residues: CSVARDRGLGGRNEQFF.

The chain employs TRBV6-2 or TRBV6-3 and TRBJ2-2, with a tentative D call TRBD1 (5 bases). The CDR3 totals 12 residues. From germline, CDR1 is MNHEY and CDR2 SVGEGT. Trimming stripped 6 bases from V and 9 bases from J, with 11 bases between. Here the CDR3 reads CASRTVLRELFF. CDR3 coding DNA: TGTGCCAGCAGGACAGTACTGCGGGAGCTGTTTTTT.

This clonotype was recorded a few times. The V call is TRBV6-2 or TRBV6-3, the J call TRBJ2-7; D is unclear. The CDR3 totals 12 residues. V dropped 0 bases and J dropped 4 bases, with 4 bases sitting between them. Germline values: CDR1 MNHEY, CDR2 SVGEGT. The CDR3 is CASSYSEYEQYV. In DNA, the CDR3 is TGTGCCAGCAGTTACTCGGAGTACGAGCAGTACGTC.

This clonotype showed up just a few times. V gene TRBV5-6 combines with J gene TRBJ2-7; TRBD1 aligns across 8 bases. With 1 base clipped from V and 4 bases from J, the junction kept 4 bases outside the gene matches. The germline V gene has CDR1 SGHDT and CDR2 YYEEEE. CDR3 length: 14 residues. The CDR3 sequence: CASSLWDRLYEQYV. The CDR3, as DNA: TGTGCCAGCAGCTTGTGGGACAGGTTATACGAGCAGTACGTC.

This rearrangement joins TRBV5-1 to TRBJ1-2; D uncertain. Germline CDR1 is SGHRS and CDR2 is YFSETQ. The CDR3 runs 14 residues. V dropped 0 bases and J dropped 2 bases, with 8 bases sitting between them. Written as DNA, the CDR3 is TGCGCCAGCAGCTTGGGCGCCCCGAACTATGGCTACACCTTC. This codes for CASSLGAPNYGYTF. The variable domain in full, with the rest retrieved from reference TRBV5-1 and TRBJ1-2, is KAGVTQTPRYLIKTRGQQVTLSCSPISGHRSVSWYQQTPGQGLQFLFEYFSETQRNKGNFPGRFSGRQFSNSRSEMNVSTLELGDSALYLCASSLGAPNYGYTFGSGTRLTVV.

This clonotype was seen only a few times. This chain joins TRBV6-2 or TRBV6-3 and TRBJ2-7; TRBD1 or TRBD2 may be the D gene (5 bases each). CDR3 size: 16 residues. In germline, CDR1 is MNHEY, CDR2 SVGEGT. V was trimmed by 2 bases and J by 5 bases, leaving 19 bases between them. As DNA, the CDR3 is TGTGCCAGCAGTTACCGCCCGGGGCGGACTCCCCACGAGCAGTACGTC. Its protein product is CASSYRPGRTPHEQYV.

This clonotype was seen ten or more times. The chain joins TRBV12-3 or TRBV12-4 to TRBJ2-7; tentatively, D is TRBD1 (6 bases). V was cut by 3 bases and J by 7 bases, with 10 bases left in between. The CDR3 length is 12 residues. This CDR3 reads CASSFVGGEQYF. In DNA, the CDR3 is TGTGCCAGCAGTTTTGTAGGGGGAGAGCAGTACTTC.

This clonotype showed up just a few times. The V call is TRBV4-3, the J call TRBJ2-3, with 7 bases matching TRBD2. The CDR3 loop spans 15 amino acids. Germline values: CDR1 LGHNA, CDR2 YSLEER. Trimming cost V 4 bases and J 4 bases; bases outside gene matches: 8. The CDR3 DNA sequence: TGCGCCAGCAGCCTGGCCGGGGGGAACGCAGATACGCAGTATTTT. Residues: CASSLAGGNADTQYF.

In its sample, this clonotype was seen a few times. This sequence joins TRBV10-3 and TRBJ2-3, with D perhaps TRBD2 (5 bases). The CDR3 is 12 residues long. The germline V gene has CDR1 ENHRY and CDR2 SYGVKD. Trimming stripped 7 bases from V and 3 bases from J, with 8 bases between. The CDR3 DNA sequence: TGTGCCATCAATTCGGGGACAGATACGCAGTATTTT. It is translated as CAINSGTDTQYF.

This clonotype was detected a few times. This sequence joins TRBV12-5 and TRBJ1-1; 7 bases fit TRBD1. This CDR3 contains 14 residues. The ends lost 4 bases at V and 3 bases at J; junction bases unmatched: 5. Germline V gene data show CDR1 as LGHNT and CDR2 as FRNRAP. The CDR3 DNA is TGTGCTAGTGGTTCGACAGGGTCGGACACTGAAGCTTTCTTT. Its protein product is CASGSTGSDTEAFF.

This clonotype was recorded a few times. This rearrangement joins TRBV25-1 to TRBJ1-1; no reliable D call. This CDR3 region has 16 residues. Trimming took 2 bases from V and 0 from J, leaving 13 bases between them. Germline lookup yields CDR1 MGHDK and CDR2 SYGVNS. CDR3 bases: TGTGCCAGCAGTGAAAGAATGGGCTTCATGAACACTGAAGCTTTCTTT. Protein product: CASSERMGFMNTEAFF.

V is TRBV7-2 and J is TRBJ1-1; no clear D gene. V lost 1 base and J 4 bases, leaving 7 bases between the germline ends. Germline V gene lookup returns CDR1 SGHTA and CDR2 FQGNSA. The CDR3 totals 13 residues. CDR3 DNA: TGTGCCAGCAGCTTAGTCACGGGCACTGAAGCTTTCTTT. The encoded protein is CASSLVTGTEAFF.

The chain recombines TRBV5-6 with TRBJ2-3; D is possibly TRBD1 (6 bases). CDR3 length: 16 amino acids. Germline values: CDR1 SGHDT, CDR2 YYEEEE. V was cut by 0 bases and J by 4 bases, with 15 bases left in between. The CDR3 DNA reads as TGTGCCAGCAGCTTGGCGTCAGGGGCTCTTGCAGATACGCAGTATTTT. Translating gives CASSLASGALADTQYF.

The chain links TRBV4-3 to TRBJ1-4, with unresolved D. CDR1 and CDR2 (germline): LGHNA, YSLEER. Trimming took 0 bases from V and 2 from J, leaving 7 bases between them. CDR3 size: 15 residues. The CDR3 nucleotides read TGCGCCAGCAGCCAAGATCGAGGGACTAATGAAAAACTGTTTTTT. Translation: CASSQDRGTNEKLFF.

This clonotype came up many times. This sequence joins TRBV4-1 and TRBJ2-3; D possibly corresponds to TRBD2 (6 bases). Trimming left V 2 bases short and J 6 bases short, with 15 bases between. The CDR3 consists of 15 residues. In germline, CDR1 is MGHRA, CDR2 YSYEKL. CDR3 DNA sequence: TGCGCCAGCAGCCAACGGTGGGTTGGAGGGGATACGCAGTATTTT. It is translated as CASSQRWVGGDTQYF.

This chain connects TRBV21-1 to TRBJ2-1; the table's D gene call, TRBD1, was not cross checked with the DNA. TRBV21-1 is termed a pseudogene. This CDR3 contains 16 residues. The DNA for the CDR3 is TGTGCCAGCAGCACCGGACAGGGAGGCTCCGGCGATGAGCAGTTCTTC. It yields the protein CASSTGQGGSGDEQFF.